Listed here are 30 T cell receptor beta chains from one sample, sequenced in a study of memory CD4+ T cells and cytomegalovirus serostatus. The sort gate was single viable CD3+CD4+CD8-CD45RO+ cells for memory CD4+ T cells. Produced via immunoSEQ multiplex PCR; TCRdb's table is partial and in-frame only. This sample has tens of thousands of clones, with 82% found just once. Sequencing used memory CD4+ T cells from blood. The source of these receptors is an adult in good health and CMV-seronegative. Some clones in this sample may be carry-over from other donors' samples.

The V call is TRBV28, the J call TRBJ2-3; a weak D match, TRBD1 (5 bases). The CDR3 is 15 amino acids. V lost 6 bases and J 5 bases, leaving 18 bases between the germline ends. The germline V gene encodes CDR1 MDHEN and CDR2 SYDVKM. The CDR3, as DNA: TGTGCCAGCAGCCTAGGGGTCCAGGGCCGAGATACGCAGTATTTT. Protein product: CASSLGVQGRDTQYF.

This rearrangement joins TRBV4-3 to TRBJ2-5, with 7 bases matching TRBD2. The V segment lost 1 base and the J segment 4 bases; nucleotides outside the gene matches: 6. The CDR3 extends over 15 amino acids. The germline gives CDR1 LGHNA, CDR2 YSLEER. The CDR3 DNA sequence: TGCGCCAGCAGCCAAGGAGCAACTAGCGCAGAGACCCAGTACTTC. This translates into CASSQGATSAETQYF.

CDR3 in DNA: TGTGCCAGCAGCCATGTGGGACAGTACAATGAGCAGTTCTTC. Its protein is CASSHVGQYNEQFF. This rearrangement joins TRBV6-6 to TRBJ2-1; 7 positions agree with TRBD1. Germline lookup yields CDR1 MNHNY and CDR2 SVGAGI (reference sequence). The CDR3 is made up of 14 amino acids. The trim removed 6 bases at V and 4 bases at J, leaving 6 bases unmatched.

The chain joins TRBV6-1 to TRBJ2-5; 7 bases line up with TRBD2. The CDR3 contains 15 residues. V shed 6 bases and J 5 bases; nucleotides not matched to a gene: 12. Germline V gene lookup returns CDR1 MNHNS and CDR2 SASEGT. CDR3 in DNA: TGTGCCAGCAGGGGAGGGGCTAGCCGTTTGGAGACCCAGTACTTC. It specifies CASRGGASRLETQYF.

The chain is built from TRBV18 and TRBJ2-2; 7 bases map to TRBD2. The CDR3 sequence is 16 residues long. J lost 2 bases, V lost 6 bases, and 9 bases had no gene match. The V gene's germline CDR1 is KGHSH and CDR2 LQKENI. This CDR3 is CASSRGASGNTGELFF. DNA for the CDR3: TGTGCCAGCTCCCGAGGGGCTAGCGGAAACACCGGGGAGCTGTTTTTT. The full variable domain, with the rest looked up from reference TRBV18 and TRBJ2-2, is NAGVMQNPRHLVRRRGQEARLRCSPMKGHSHVYWYRQLPEEGLKFMVYLQKENIIDESGMPKERFSAEFPKEGPSILRIQQVVRGDSAAYFCASSRGASGNTGELFFGEGSRLTVL.

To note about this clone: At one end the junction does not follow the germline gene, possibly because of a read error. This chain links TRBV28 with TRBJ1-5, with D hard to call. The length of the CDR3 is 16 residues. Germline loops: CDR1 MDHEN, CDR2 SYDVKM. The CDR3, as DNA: TGTGCTAGCAGCCCCCCCGGACTTACAAGCAATCAGCCCCAGCATTTT. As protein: CASSPPGLTSNQPQHF.

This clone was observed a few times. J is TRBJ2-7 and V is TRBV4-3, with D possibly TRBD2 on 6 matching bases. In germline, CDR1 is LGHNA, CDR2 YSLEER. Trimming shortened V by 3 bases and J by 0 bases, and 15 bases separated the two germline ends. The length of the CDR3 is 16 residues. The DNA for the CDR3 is TGCGCCAGCAGCCATTCCTTCGGCGGGAACTCCTACGAGCAGTACTTC. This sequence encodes CASSHSFGGNSYEQYF.

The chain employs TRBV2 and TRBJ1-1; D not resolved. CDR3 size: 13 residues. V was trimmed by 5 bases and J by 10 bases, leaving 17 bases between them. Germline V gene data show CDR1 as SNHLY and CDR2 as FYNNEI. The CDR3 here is CASSSITVYGAFF. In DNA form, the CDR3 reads TGTGCCAGCAGTTCCATTACAGTCTACGGAGCTTTCTTT.

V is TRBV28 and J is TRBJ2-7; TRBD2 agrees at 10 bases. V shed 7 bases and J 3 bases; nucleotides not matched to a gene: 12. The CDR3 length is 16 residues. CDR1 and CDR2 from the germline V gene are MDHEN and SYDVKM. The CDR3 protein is CASNQAGGLLDYEQYF. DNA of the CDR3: TGTGCCAGCAACCAAGCGGGAGGGCTTCTGGACTACGAGCAGTACTTC.

The CDR3 here is CASSPEKLQGAHNQPQHF. The CDR3 nucleotides read TGTGCCAGTAGCCCAGAAAAATTACAGGGGGCGCACAATCAGCCCCAGCATTTT. The V and J genes are TRBV19 and TRBJ1-5, with 9 bases identical to TRBD1. This CDR3 is built from 18 residues. Germline-derived CDR1 and CDR2 are LNHDA and SQIVND (reference sequence). Germline trimming cut 6 bases from V and 3 bases from J; bases unmatched to any gene: 15. The full variable domain, rest sourced from reference TRBV19 and TRBJ1-5, is DGGITQSPKYLFRKEGQNVTLSCEQNLNHDAMYWYRQDPGQGLRLIYYSQIVNDFQKGDIAEGYSVSREKKESFPLTVTSAQKNPTAFYLCASSPEKLQGAHNQPQHFGDGTRLSIL.

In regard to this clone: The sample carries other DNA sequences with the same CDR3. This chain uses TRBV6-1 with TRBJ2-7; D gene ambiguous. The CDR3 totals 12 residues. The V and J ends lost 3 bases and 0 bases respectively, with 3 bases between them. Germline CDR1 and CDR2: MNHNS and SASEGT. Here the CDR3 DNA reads TGTGCCAGCAGTGAGCGCTCCTACGAGCAGTACTTC. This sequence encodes CASSERSYEQYF.

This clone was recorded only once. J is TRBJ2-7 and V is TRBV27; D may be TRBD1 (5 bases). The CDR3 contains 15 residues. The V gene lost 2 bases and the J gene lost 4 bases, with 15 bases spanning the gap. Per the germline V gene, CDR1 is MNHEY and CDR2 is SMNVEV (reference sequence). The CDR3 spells CASSLKWGPAYEQYF. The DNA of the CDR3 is TGTGCCAGCAGTTTAAAGTGGGGCCCGGCTTACGAGCAGTACTTC.

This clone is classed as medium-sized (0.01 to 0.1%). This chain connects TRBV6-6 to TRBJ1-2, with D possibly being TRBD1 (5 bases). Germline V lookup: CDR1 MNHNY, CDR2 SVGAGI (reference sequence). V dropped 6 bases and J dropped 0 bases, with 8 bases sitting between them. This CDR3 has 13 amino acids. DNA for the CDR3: TGTGCCAGCAGCCCGGGGGCTAACTATGGCTACACCTTC. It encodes CASSPGANYGYTF.

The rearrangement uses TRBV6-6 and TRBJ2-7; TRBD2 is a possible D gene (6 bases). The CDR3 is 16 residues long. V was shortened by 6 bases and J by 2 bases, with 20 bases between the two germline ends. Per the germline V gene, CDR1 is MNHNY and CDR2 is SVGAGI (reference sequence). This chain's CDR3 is CASSPPELAIPYEQYF. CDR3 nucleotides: TGTGCCAGCAGCCCCCCCGAGCTAGCGATCCCCTACGAGCAGTACTTC.

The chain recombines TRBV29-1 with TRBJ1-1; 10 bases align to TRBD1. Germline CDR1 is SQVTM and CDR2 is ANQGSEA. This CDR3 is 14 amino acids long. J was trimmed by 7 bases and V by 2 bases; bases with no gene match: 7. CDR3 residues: CSVERGTGENEAFF. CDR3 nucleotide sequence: TGCAGCGTTGAAAGGGGGACAGGGGAAAATGAAGCTTTCTTT.

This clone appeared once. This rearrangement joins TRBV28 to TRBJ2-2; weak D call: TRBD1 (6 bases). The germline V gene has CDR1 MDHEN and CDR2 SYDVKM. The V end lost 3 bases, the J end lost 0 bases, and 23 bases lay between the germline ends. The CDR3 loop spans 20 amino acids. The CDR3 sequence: CASSFLESRGQSANTGELFF. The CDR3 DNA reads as TGTGCCAGCAGTTTCCTAGAATCCCGTGGACAGAGCGCGAACACCGGGGAGCTGTTTTTT.

CDR3 region: CSVALQGTNYGYTF. In nucleotides, the CDR3 is TGCAGCGTGGCCCTACAGGGGACTAACTATGGCTACACCTTC. The chain couples TRBV29-1 to TRBJ1-2; 7 bases agree with TRBD1. Germline trimming cut 6 bases from V and 0 bases from J; bases unmatched to any gene: 7. The CDR3 is 14 residues long. Germline V gives CDR1 SQVTM, CDR2 ANQGSEA.

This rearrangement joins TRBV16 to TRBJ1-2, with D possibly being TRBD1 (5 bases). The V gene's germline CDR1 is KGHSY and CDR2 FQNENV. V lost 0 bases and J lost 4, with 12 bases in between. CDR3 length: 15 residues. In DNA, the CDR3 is TGTGCCAGCAGCCAATCACCCGGGGCTGCCTATGGCTACACCTTC. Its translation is CASSQSPGAAYGYTF.

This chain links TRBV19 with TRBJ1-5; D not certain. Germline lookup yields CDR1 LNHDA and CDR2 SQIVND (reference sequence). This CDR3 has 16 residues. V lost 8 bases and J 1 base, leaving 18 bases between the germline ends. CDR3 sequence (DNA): TGTGCCAGTCAAAAAGGCTTAAGGGAAAGCAATCAGCCCCAGCATTTT. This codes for CASQKGLRESNQPQHF.

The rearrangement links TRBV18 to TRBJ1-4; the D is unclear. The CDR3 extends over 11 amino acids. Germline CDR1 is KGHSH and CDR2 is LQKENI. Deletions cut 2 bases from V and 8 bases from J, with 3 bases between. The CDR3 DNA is TGTGCCAGCTCACCAAAAGAAAAACTGTTTTTT. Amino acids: CASSPKEKLFF.

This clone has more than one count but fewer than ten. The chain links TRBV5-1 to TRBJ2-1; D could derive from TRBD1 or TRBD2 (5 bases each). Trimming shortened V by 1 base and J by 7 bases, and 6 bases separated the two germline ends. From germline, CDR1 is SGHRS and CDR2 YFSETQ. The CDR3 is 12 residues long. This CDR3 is CASSLWGNEQFF. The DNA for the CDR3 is TGCGCCAGCAGCTTGTGGGGGAATGAGCAGTTCTTC.

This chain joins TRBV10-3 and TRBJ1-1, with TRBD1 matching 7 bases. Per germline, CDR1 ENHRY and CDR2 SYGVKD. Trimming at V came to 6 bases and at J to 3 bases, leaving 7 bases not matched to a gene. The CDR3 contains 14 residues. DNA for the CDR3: TGTGCCATCAGCAACAGGGGCGGGGACACTGAAGCTTTCTTT. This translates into CAISNRGGDTEAFF.

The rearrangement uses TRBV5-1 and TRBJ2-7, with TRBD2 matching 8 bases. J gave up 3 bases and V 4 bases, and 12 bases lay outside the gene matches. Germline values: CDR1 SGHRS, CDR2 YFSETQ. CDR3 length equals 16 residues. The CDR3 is CASSVGPGLEGYEQYF. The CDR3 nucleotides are TGCGCCAGCAGCGTGGGACCGGGACTAGAGGGCTACGAGCAGTACTTC.

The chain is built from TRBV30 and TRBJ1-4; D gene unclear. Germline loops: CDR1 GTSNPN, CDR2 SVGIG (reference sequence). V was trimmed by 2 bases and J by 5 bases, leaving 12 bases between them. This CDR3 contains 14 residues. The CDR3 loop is CAWSPHGTNEKLFF. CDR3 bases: TGTGCCTGGAGTCCCCACGGCACAAATGAAAAACTGTTTTTT.

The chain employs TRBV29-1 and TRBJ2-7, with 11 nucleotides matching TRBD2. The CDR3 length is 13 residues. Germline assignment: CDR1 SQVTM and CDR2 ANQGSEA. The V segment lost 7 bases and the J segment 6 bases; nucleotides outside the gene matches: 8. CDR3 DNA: TGCAGCGCCAGACTAGCGGGAAGGGGCGAGCAGTACTTC. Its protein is CSARLAGRGEQYF.

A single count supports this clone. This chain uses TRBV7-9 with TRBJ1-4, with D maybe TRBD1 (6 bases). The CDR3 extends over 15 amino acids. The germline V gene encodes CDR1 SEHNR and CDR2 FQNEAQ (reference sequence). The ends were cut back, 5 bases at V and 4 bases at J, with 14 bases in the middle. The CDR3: CASSPDRGVNEKLFF. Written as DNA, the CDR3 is TGTGCCAGCAGCCCGGACAGAGGGGTTAATGAAAAACTGTTTTTT.

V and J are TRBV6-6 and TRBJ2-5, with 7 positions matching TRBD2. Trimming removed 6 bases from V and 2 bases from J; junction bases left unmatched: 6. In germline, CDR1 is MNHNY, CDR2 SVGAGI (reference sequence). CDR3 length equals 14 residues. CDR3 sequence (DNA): TGTGCCAGCAGGCGCTCCGGGGGGCAAGAGACCCAGTACTTC. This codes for CASRRSGGQETQYF.

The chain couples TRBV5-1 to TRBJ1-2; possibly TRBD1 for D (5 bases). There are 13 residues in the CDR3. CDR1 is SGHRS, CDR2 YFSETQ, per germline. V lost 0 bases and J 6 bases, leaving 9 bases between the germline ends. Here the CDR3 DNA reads TGCGCCAGCAGCTTGGAGGGACGAAATGGCTACACCTTC. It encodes CASSLEGRNGYTF.

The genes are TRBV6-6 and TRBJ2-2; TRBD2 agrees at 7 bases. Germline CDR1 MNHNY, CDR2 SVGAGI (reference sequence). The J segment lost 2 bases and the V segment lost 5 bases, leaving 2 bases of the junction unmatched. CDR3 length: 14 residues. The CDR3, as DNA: TGTGCCAGCAGTCTAGCGGCCAACACCGGGGAGCTGTTTTTT. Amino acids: CASSLAANTGELFF.

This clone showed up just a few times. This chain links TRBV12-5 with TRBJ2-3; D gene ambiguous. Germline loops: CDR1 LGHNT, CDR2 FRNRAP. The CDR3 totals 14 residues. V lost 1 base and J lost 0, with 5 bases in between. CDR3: CASGLGRSTDTQYF. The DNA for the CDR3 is TGTGCTAGTGGTTTGGGTAGGAGCACAGATACGCAGTATTTT.